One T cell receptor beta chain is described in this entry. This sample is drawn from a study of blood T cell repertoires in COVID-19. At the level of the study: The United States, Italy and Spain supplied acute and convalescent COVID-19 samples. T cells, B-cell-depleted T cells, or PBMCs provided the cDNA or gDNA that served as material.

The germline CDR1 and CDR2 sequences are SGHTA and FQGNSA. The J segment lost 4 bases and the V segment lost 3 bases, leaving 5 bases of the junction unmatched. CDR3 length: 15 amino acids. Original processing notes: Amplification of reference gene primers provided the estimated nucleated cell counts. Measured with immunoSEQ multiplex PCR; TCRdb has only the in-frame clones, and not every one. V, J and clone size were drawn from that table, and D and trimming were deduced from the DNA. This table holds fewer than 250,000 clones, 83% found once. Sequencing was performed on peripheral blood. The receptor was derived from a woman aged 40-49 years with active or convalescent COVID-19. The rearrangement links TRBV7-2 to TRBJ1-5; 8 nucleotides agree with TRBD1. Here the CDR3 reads CASSFDRGRNQPQHF. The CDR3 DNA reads TGTGCCAGCAGCTTCGACAGGGGTCGGAATCAGCCCCAGCATTTT.